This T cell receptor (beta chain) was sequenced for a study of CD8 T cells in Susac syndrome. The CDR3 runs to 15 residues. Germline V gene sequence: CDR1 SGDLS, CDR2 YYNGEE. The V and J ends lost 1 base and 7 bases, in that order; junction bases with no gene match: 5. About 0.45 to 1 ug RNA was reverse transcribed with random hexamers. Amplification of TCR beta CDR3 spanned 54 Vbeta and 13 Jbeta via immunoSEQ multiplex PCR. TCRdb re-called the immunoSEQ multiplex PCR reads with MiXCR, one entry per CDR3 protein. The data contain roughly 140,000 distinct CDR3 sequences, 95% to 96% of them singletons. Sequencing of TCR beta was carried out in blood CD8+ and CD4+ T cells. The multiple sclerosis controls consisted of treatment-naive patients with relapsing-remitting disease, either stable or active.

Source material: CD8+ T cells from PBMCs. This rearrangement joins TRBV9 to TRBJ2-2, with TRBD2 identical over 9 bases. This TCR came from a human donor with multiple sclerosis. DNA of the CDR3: TGTGCCAGCAGCGTACCGGGACTAGCTGGCGGGGAGCTGTTTTTT. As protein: CASSVPGLAGGELFF.